This T cell receptor beta chain was observed in a study of T cells after yellow fever vaccination. Study-level findings and limits: A weaker secondary response peaked on day 5, the primary on day 15. The study re-detected most primary-vaccination clones after the booster (approximately 96% CD4, 88% CD8). High-abundance clonotypes from the bulk population could contaminate FACS-sorted repertoires.

This CDR3 region has 18 residues. The V and J ends lost 6 bases and 6 bases respectively, with 26 bases between them. CDR1 ENHRY and CDR2 SYGVKD come from the germline V gene. This clonotype has a handful of counts. As yet, its antigen is unknown. It was through 5'RACE template switching that TCR cDNA was made, with a universal primer site and UMIs added. In TCRdb, the 5' RACE reads were re-called with MiXCR into one record per CDR3 protein. The table records approximately 580,000 distinct CDR3 sequences, 17% of them present only once. The starting material was PBMCs, obtained 5 to 6 days after the first yellow fever vaccination. This rearrangement joins TRBV10-3 to TRBJ2-2; possible D gene TRBD2, 7 bases. The clonotype was recovered from a man aged 18 to 30 who received the YFV17D yellow fever vaccine. The CDR3 sequence: CAISRTESSGSAPGELFF. CDR3 DNA: TGTGCCATCAGCCGGACAGAATCTAGCGGTTCCGCTCCCGGGGAGCTGTTTTTT.